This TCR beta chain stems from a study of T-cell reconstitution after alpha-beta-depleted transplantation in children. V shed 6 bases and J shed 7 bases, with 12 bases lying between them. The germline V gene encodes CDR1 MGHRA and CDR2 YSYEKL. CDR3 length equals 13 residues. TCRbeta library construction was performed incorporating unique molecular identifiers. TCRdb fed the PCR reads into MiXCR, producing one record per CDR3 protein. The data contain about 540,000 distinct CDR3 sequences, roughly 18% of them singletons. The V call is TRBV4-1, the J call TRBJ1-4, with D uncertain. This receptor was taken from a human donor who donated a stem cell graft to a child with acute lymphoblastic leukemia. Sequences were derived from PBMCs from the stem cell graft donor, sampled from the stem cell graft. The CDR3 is CASRVLPGEKLFF. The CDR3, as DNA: TGCGCCAGCAGGGTCCTCCCGGGTGAAAAACTGTTTTTT.